The 22 T cell receptor beta chains reported below all come from one sample, sequenced in a study of ipilimumab plus nivolumab after autologous stem cell transplantation (TCRdb year 2021). The library relied on the immunoSEQ multiplex PCR assay. Imported from immuneACCESS, the table was reduced by TCRdb to in-frame sequences with V and J called. These copies leave out some clones; in studies compared against another copy, an unresolved V gene accounts for under half, and the cause of the remainder is not known. The sample yields some 22,000 clones; 77% were counted once. Clones ranked in the top ten supply around a fifth of the sample. The specimen was PBMCs, collected in a trial of ipilimumab plus nivolumab as post-transplant consolidation. These receptors were taken from a male donor with diffuse large B-cell lymphoma.

The chain carries TRBV7-2 and TRBJ2-1, with D hard to call. In germline, CDR1 is SGHTA, CDR2 FQGNSA. This CDR3 is built from 15 residues. The V gene lost 3 bases and the J gene lost 6 bases, with 15 bases spanning the gap. For the CDR3, the DNA is TGTGCCAGCAGCTTTTTGAGTTGGGGTCGCAATGAGCAGTTCTTC. Translated: CASSFLSWGRNEQFF.

The V call is TRBV4-3, the J call TRBJ1-5, with TRBD1 matching 10 bases. This CDR3 spans 15 amino acids. Germline lookup yields CDR1 LGHNA and CDR2 YSLEER. Unmatched junction bases numbered 5, after V lost 3 bases and J lost 6 bases. CDR3 loop: CASSQRQGARQPQHF. For the CDR3, the DNA is TGCGCCAGCAGCCAGAGACAGGGGGCTCGTCAGCCCCAGCATTTT.

The chain is built from TRBV15 and TRBJ2-7; a possible D gene is TRBD2 (5 bases). The CDR3 consists of 12 residues. Trimming removed 10 bases from V and 6 bases from J, with 16 bases in between. The germline gives CDR1 LNHNV, CDR2 YYDKDF (reference sequence). The CDR3 loop reads CAIPGGLPEQYF. The CDR3 bases are TGTGCCATCCCAGGCGGGCTCCCCGAGCAGTACTTC.

This sequence joins TRBV19 and TRBJ2-5, with a tentative D call TRBD2 (5 bases). Germline V CDR1 and CDR2: LNHDA, SQIVND (reference sequence). CDR3 size: 13 residues. V lost 7 bases, J lost 2 bases, and 11 bases lay in between. CDR3 in amino acids: CASMNRRQETQYF. CDR3 coding DNA: TGTGCCAGTATGAATAGGAGGCAAGAGACCCAGTACTTC.

V is TRBV28 and J is TRBJ1-3; D is unresolved. In germline, CDR1 is MDHEN, CDR2 SYDVKM. This CDR3 has 13 amino acids. The V and J ends lost 2 bases and 4 bases respectively, with 6 bases between them. The CDR3 reads CASSLDGGNTIYF. The CDR3 region has the DNA TGTGCCAGCAGTTTAGACGGAGGAAACACCATATATTTT.

This clone was observed a handful of times. The chain carries TRBV19 and TRBJ2-1; 9 bases are shared with TRBD2. Germline CDR1 reads LNHDA; CDR2 reads SQIVND (reference sequence). CDR3 size: 16 residues. Germline trimming cut 3 bases from V and 5 bases from J; bases unmatched to any gene: 8. This CDR3 is CASSISGGRLDNEQFF. The DNA of the CDR3 is TGTGCCAGTAGTATTAGCGGGGGTCGACTAGACAATGAGCAGTTCTTC.

The chain recombines TRBV18 with TRBJ2-1; no reliable D call. Germline CDR1 is KGHSH and CDR2 is LQKENI. Trimming shortened V by 0 bases and J by 0 bases, and 3 bases separated the two germline ends. The CDR3 loop spans 14 amino acids. CDR3 DNA: TGTGCCAGCTCACCACCGAGCTCCTACAATGAGCAGTTCTTC. This codes for CASSPPSSYNEQFF.

The V and J genes are TRBV7-9 and TRBJ2-1, with D possibly TRBD1 on 6 matching bases. Germline values: CDR1 SEHNR, CDR2 FQNEAQ (reference sequence). V lost 1 base and J 5 bases, leaving 6 bases between the germline ends. This CDR3 has 13 residues. For the CDR3, the DNA is TGTGCCAGCAGCTTAGGACAGGACAATGAGCAGTTCTTC. This sequence encodes CASSLGQDNEQFF.

The genes are TRBV28 and TRBJ2-1; 10 positions agree with TRBD1. V was clipped by 2 bases and J by 8 bases; unmatched bases: 6. This CDR3 has 15 residues. Per germline, CDR1 MDHEN and CDR2 SYDVKM. The CDR3 region has the DNA TGTGCCAGCAGTTTAGTCCCGACAGGGGGCTATGAGCAGTTCTTC. Protein product: CASSLVPTGGYEQFF. Using reference TRBV28 and TRBJ2-1 for the parts outside the CDR3, the full variable domain is DVKVTQSSRYLVKRTGEKVFLECVQDMDHENMFWYRQDPGLGLRLIYFSYDVKMKEKGDIPEGYSVSREKKERFSLILESASTNQTSMYLCASSLVPTGGYEQFFGPGTRLTVL.

This chain uses TRBV5-1 with TRBJ1-3; D unresolved. This CDR3 is 15 amino acids long. V lost 4 bases to trimming and J lost 0 bases, with 11 bases between them. Germline V gene lookup returns CDR1 SGHRS and CDR2 YFSETQ. As DNA, the CDR3 is TGCGCCAGCAGCCGGGAGACTGTCTCTGGAAACACCATATATTTT. It specifies CASSRETVSGNTIYF.

The chain couples TRBV27 to TRBJ1-2, with TRBD1 matching over 9 bases. J was trimmed by 11 bases and V by 0 bases; bases with no gene match: 10. The CDR3 runs 15 residues. Germline lookup yields CDR1 MNHEY and CDR2 SMNVEV (reference sequence). CDR3 in DNA: TGTGCCAGCAGTTTATCGAGCGGGTACAGGGGGCGTTACACCTTC. Its protein product is CASSLSSGYRGRYTF.

This clone showed up just once. The rearrangement links TRBV27 to TRBJ2-2, with TRBD2 matching over 8 bases. This CDR3 spans 14 amino acids. Looked up from germline, CDR1 is MNHEY and CDR2 is SMNVEV (reference sequence). Trimming at V came to 2 bases and at J to 6 bases, leaving 2 bases not matched to a gene. The CDR3 DNA sequence: TGTGCCAGCAGTTTACAGCGGGGGCCCGGGGAGCTGTTTTTT. Its protein product is CASSLQRGPGELFF.

The chain is built from TRBV5-1 and TRBJ2-7; 7 bases map to TRBD1. J was trimmed by 2 bases and V by 4 bases; bases with no gene match: 6. The CDR3 loop spans 14 amino acids. Germline loops: CDR1 SGHRS, CDR2 YFSETQ. The chain's CDR3 is CASSPRTGTYEQYF. CDR3 nucleotides: TGCGCCAGCAGCCCTCGGACAGGAACCTACGAGCAGTACTTC.

V gene TRBV5-1 combines with J gene TRBJ1-1; TRBD1 agrees at 9 bases. Germline CDR1 is SGHRS and CDR2 is YFSETQ. The CDR3 is made up of 14 amino acids. The V segment lost 3 bases and the J segment 7 bases; nucleotides outside the gene matches: 7. The CDR3 region has the DNA TGCGCCAGCAGCTCCGGACAGGGGTCAAATGAAGCTTTCTTT. Its translation: CASSSGQGSNEAFF.

The sample holds one count of this clone. V usage is TRBV4-1 and J usage is TRBJ2-7; D is unresolved. Trimming took off 5 bases at V and 6 bases at J, with 11 bases between the two ends. Germline V gene data show CDR1 as MGHRA and CDR2 as YSYEKL. The CDR3 is 12 residues long. As DNA, the CDR3 is TGCGCCAGCAGCTCAATCTTCTCCGAGCAGTACTTC. This sequence encodes CASSSIFSEQYF.

This clone was detected a few times. The gene calls are TRBV6-5 and TRBJ1-2; tentatively, D is TRBD1 (5 bases). This CDR3 has 11 amino acids. Germline CDR1 MNHEY, CDR2 SVGAGI. Trimming stripped 7 bases from V and 13 bases from J, with 16 bases between. Written as DNA, the CDR3 is TGTGCCAGCATTCACGGGGGGAACTCCACCTTC. Translation: CASIHGGNSTF.

The CDR3 DNA follows: TGTGCCAGCAGCCGACAGACTAGCACTGAGCAGTTCTTC. This encodes CASSRQTSTEQFF. The chain couples TRBV11-2 to TRBJ2-1, with 7 bases identical to TRBD2. CDR1 and CDR2 from the germline V gene are SGHAT and FQNNGV. The CDR3 is 13 amino acids. V trimming: 5 bases; J trimming: 9 bases; junction bases outside the gene matches: 7.

This clone was counted only a few times. The rearrangement uses TRBV9 and TRBJ2-5; TRBD2 matches 8 bases. There are 16 residues in the CDR3. CDR1 SGDLS and CDR2 YYNGEE come from the germline V gene. The V and J ends lost 0 bases and 5 bases, in that order; junction bases with no gene match: 9. CDR3 in amino acids: CASSVASGGLWETQYF. Written as DNA, the CDR3 is TGTGCCAGCAGCGTAGCTTCGGGGGGGCTTTGGGAGACCCAGTACTTC.

This chain joins TRBV6-4 and TRBJ1-1; D gene ambiguous. The CDR3 covers 14 residues. Germline V gives CDR1 MRHNA, CDR2 SNTAGT. V lost 6 bases and J lost 0, with 11 bases in between. CDR3 nucleotide sequence: TGTGCCAGCAGGGATACAGATATGAACACTGAAGCTTTCTTT. It encodes CASRDTDMNTEAFF.

The chain employs TRBV5-6 and TRBJ2-5; D perhaps matches TRBD1 (6 bases). There are 14 residues in the CDR3. Between the trimmed V and J ends, which lost 0 bases and 4 bases, there was a span of 10 bases. Germline CDR1 SGHDT, CDR2 YYEEEE. The CDR3 DNA reads TGTGCCAGCAGCTTGGCGACAGGTGGAGAGACCCAGTACTTC. It specifies CASSLATGGETQYF.

V gene TRBV29-1 combines with J gene TRBJ2-7; D might be TRBD1 (6 bases). Germline CDR1 and CDR2: SQVTM and ANQGSEA. Trimming removed 7 bases at V and 0 bases at J, with 16 bases between. The CDR3 has 14 amino acids. The CDR3 DNA sequence: TGCAGCGCCAACACAGGGATGTACTCCTACGAGCAGTACTTC. This gives the protein CSANTGMYSYEQYF.

The chain has TRBV7-2 and TRBJ2-2, with D possibly being TRBD2 (5 bases). Trimming removed 7 bases at V and 3 bases at J, with 15 bases between. This CDR3 comprises 15 residues. Germline assignment: CDR1 SGHTA and CDR2 FQGNSA. CDR3 bases: TGTGCCAGCACAACCTTAGCGCGGGACACCGGGGAGCTGTTTTTT. Translated: CASTTLARDTGELFF.